These 22 T cell receptor beta chains share one sample of origin, sequenced in a study of vaccination and CD4 T cells after COVID-19. TCRdb itself ran the PCR reads through MiXCR, one entry per CDR3 protein. The profile shows about 21,000 distinct CDR3 sequences, 50% to 75% of them singletons. This specimen consisted of CD4+ T cells from blood, obtained after SARS-CoV-2 vaccination. The receptors originated from a human donor who had recovered from COVID-19.

This clonotype was picked up a small number of times. This chain connects TRBV7-2 to TRBJ2-7, with 8 bases matching TRBD1. Unmatched junction bases numbered 4, after V lost 5 bases and J lost 4 bases. The CDR3 is 13 amino acids. The germline CDR1 and CDR2 sequences are SGHTA and FQGNSA. The CDR3 DNA sequence: TGTGCCAGCAGCGAGAGGACAGGGTACGAGCAGTACTTC. It yields the protein CASSERTGYEQYF.

The chain carries TRBV7-9 and TRBJ2-1; 8 positions match TRBD2. Germline CDR1 SEHNR, CDR2 FQNEAQ (reference sequence). V gave up 5 bases and J gave up 3 bases; unmatched junction bases: 6. The CDR3 runs to 15 residues. The CDR3: CASSQPGGFYNEQFF. CDR3 coding DNA: TGTGCCAGCAGCCAGCCGGGAGGGTTCTACAATGAGCAGTTCTTC.

The genes are TRBV25-1 and TRBJ2-3; D not resolved. V was cut by 4 bases and J by 3 bases, with 8 bases left in between. The CDR3 totals 13 residues. CDR1 MGHDK and CDR2 SYGVNS come from the germline V gene. In DNA, the CDR3 is TGTGCCAGCAGTGGAGCCGGGACAGATACGCAGTATTTT. Residues: CASSGAGTDTQYF.

The V call is TRBV29-1, the J call TRBJ1-2; TRBD1 agrees at 8 bases. Germline trimming cut 7 bases from V and 4 bases from J; bases unmatched to any gene: 8. Germline V gene lookup returns CDR1 SQVTM and CDR2 ANQGSEA. The CDR3 is made up of 13 amino acids. CDR3 residues: CSAPGQGAYGYTF. CDR3 DNA: TGCAGCGCCCCTGGGCAGGGGGCCTATGGCTACACCTTC.

This chain uses TRBV28 with TRBJ2-3; 7 bases align to TRBD2. The CDR3 has 17 amino acids. Germline values: CDR1 MDHEN, CDR2 SYDVKM. V was clipped by 4 bases and J by 2 bases; unmatched bases: 12. CDR3 bases: TGTGCCAGCAGTTCCGGGGGTGGGGGAGGGATCACAGATACGCAGTATTTT. Translation: CASSSGGGGGITDTQYF.

The sample holds a few counts of this clonotype. The CDR3 region has the DNA TGTGCCAGCAGCCTAGGGGGACGAGAGACCCAGTACTTC. Its translation is CASSLGGRETQYF. The chain recombines TRBV11-2 with TRBJ2-5; a weak D match, TRBD1 (6 bases). Germline CDR1 SGHAT, CDR2 FQNNGV. V was shortened by 5 bases and J by 4 bases, with 11 bases between the two germline ends. The CDR3 loop spans 13 amino acids.

The J gene is TRBJ1-5, the V gene TRBV19; D is unclear. This CDR3 spans 15 amino acids. V shed 2 bases and J shed 12 bases, with 20 bases lying between them. Germline CDR1 and CDR2: LNHDA and SQIVND (reference sequence). The CDR3 coding sequence is TGTGCCAGTAGTATACCCGCAGCCCAGTACGTAGTCCAGCATTTT. Residues: CASSIPAAQYVVQHF.

The J gene is TRBJ1-1, the V gene TRBV6-5, with D possibly TRBD1 on 5 matching bases. The CDR3 is 14 amino acids. The V end was cut by 2 bases, the J end by 1 base, with 8 bases between. The germline V gene encodes CDR1 MNHEY and CDR2 SVGAGI. The CDR3 DNA reads as TGTGCCAGCAGTTACGGGAGGGGGAACACTGAAGCTTTCTTT. This sequence encodes CASSYGRGNTEAFF.

V usage is TRBV20-1 and J usage is TRBJ1-5, with D perhaps TRBD1 (5 bases). CDR3 length: 14 residues. Per germline, CDR1 DFQATT and CDR2 SNEGSKA (reference sequence). V lost 2 bases and J 4 bases, leaving 12 bases between the germline ends. CDR3 region: CSARRGGLNQPQHF. DNA for the CDR3: TGCAGTGCTAGAAGGGGAGGGCTGAATCAGCCCCAGCATTTT.

This sequence joins TRBV6-2 or TRBV6-3 and TRBJ1-1; TRBD1 is a possible D gene (6 bases). CDR1 MNHEY and CDR2 SVGEGT come from the germline V gene. This CDR3 region has 14 residues. V dropped 2 bases and J dropped 4 bases, with 11 bases sitting between them. The CDR3 loop is CASSYEGGGTEAFF. The CDR3 DNA follows: TGTGCCAGCAGTTACGAGGGAGGGGGCACTGAAGCTTTCTTT.

V and J are TRBV2 and TRBJ1-3; 8 positions agree with TRBD1. The CDR3 is made up of 16 amino acids. Trimming at V came to 4 bases and at J to 0 bases, leaving 5 bases not matched to a gene. Germline-derived CDR1 and CDR2 are SNHLY and FYNNEI. CDR3 region: CASSAGGSTSGNTIYF. The CDR3 DNA reads as TGTGCCAGCAGTGCAGGGGGCTCAACCTCTGGAAACACCATATATTTT.

This clonotype appeared a few times. The chain recombines TRBV19 with TRBJ1-5, with D possibly being TRBD1 (5 bases). Per germline, CDR1 LNHDA and CDR2 SQIVND (reference sequence). This CDR3 region has 15 residues. V shed 1 base and J shed 1 base, with 8 bases lying between them. CDR3 loop: CASSIAGSSNQPQHF. DNA of the CDR3: TGTGCCAGTAGTATAGCAGGGTCCAGCAATCAGCCCCAGCATTTT.

The rearrangement joins TRBV28 to TRBJ2-7; D is unclear. This CDR3 comprises 14 residues. Per germline, CDR1 MDHEN and CDR2 SYDVKM. The germline V and J ends were trimmed by 2 bases and 2 bases, with 10 bases remaining between them. CDR3 amino acids: CASSLGRPTYEQYF. CDR3 nucleotide sequence: TGTGCCAGCAGTTTAGGCAGGCCGACCTACGAGCAGTACTTC.

The chain carries TRBV9 and TRBJ2-3; TRBD2 might be the D (6 bases). CDR3 length: 15 residues. V lost 2 bases and J 6 bases, leaving 16 bases between the germline ends. Germline-derived CDR1 and CDR2 are SGDLS and YYNGEE. The CDR3 DNA follows: TGTGCCAGCAGCGTTGGGGGGACCCTCAGGGATACGCAGTATTTT. Its translation: CASSVGGTLRDTQYF.

This clonotype has more than one count but fewer than ten. V and J are TRBV11-2 and TRBJ2-2; D gene uncertain. In germline, CDR1 is SGHAT, CDR2 FQNNGV. Trimming removed 5 bases at V and 2 bases at J, with 6 bases between. The CDR3 loop spans 13 amino acids. The CDR3 sequence is CASSRQNTGELFF. CDR3 DNA: TGTGCCAGCAGCAGACAAAACACCGGGGAGCTGTTTTTT.

V and J are TRBV15 and TRBJ2-5, with 8 nucleotides matching TRBD2. V shed 4 bases, J shed 1 base, and the junction held 8 bases outside the gene matches. CDR3 length: 16 residues. The V gene's germline CDR1 is LNHNV and CDR2 YYDKDF (reference sequence). The CDR3 sequence is CATSKQLADPQETQYF. In nucleotides, the CDR3 is TGTGCCACCAGCAAACAACTAGCGGATCCCCAAGAGACCCAGTACTTC.

The chain employs TRBV6-1 and TRBJ1-6, with 9 bases matching TRBD1. The junction had 2 bases not matched to a gene; V was cut back by 5 bases and J by 6 bases. The CDR3 is 14 residues long. The germline V gene encodes CDR1 MNHNS and CDR2 SASEGT. As DNA, the CDR3 is TGTGCCAGCAGTAACAGGGGGCTTAATTCACCCCTCCACTTT. This gives the protein CASSNRGLNSPLHF.

V and J are TRBV5-4 and TRBJ2-2, with 11 bases lining up with TRBD2. V was pared by 3 bases and J by 2 bases, with 6 bases of the junction left unmatched. CDR1 is SGHNT and CDR2 is YYREEE in the germline V gene (reference sequence). CDR3 length: 17 amino acids. The CDR3 DNA follows: TGTGCCAGCAGCTCTGGGACTAGCGGTTATAACACCGGGGAGCTGTTTTTT. Its translation: CASSSGTSGYNTGELFF.

In DNA form, the CDR3 reads TGTGCCATCAGGGCACAATTGACTAGCGGAGGTGCAGATACGCAGTATTTT. Translating it yields CAIRAQLTSGGADTQYF. The rearrangement links TRBV10-3 to TRBJ2-3; 9 positions match TRBD2. The CDR3 extends over 17 amino acids. The ends lost 6 bases at V and 4 bases at J; junction bases unmatched: 14. CDR1 ENHRY and CDR2 SYGVKD come from the germline V gene.

This clonotype has only a few counts. V is TRBV20-1 and J is TRBJ2-5, with 8 positions matching TRBD2. The CDR3 is made up of 16 amino acids. J was trimmed by 1 base and V by 1 base; bases with no gene match: 8. The V gene's germline CDR1 is DFQATT and CDR2 SNEGSKA (reference sequence). The CDR3 DNA is TGCAGTGCTAGAGCATTCTCGCGGGAGGCCCAAGAGACCCAGTACTTC. Its translation: CSARAFSREAQETQYF.

V and J are TRBV6-2 or TRBV6-3 and TRBJ2-5; D assignment may be TRBD1 or TRBD2 (5 bases each). V was pared by 7 bases and J by 5 bases, with 20 bases between. CDR3 size: 15 residues. The germline gives CDR1 MNHEY, CDR2 SVGEGT. CDR3 amino acids: CASTPPGTGRETQYF. CDR3 in DNA: TGTGCCAGCACCCCTCCGGGGACGGGACGGGAGACCCAGTACTTC.

The CDR3 nucleotides read TGTGCCACCAGTGATACAGGACAGGGGGGACTGTTTTTT. Translating it yields CATSDTGQGGLFF. The chain employs TRBV24-1 and TRBJ1-4; 10 bases fit TRBD1. V shed 3 bases and J 13 bases; nucleotides not matched to a gene: 4. CDR1 and CDR2 from the germline V gene are KGHDR and SFDVKD. This CDR3 is built from 13 residues.